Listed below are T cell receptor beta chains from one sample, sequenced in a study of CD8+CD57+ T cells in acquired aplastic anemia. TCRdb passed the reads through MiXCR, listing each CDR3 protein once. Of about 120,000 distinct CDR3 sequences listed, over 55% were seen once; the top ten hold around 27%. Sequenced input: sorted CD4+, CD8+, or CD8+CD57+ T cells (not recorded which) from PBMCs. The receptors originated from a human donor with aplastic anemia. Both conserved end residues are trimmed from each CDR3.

CDR3 protein: ASGERAAYEQY
J gene: TRBJ2-7
V gene: TRBV27

CDR3 protein: SARDGGDNSPLH
J gene: TRBJ1-6
V gene: TRBV20-1

CDR3 protein: SGGRDTHTGELF
J gene: TRBJ2-2
V gene: TRBV29-1

CDR3 protein: ASSSRQGLYNEQF
J gene: TRBJ2-1
V gene: TRBV7-9

CDR3 protein: SASSPLAGRTDTQY
J gene: TRBJ2-3
V gene: TRBV20-1

CDR3 protein: ASSTRTGNSYEQY
J gene: TRBJ2-7
V gene: TRBV7-8

CDR3 protein: ASSVGGSPYEQY
J gene: TRBJ2-7
V gene: TRBV9

CDR3 protein: ASAGTTSGNTIY
J gene: TRBJ1-3
V gene: TRBV28

CDR3 protein: ASSLAAGAYQETQY
J gene: TRBJ2-5
V gene: TRBV7-2

CDR3 protein: ASSNSGGEYEQY
J gene: TRBJ2-7
V gene: TRBV7-2

CDR3 protein: ATSDSRVRDTEAF
J gene: TRBJ1-1
V gene: TRBV24-1

CDR3 protein: SAKRTNTDTQY
J gene: TRBJ2-3
V gene: TRBV20-1

CDR3 protein: ATTTGNTIY
J gene: TRBJ1-3
V gene: TRBV7-9

CDR3 protein: ASSRGTDTQY
J gene: TRBJ2-3
V gene: TRBV19

CDR3 protein: AGSPQDLSFYDYT
J gene: TRBJ1-2
V gene: TRBV2

CDR3 protein: ASSVVGPGGGRDTEAF
J gene: TRBJ1-1
V gene: TRBV9

CDR3 protein: SVEADPSEQY
J gene: TRBJ2-7
V gene: TRBV29-1

CDR3 protein: ASSLGREEAYNEQY
J gene: TRBJ2-3
V gene: TRBV7-8

CDR3 protein: ASSATVNTEAF
J gene: TRBJ1-1
V gene: TRBV7-3

CDR3 protein: SVSSLREQY
J gene: TRBJ2-7
V gene: TRBV20-1

CDR3 protein: ASSRGGGIQY
J gene: TRBJ2-4
V gene: TRBV2

CDR3 protein: ASSEWGAVLT
J gene: TRBJ2-6
V gene: TRBV2

CDR3 protein: ASSSETGGNQPQH
J gene: TRBJ1-5
V gene: TRBV7-8

CDR3 protein: ASSSGWGNEQY
J gene: TRBJ2-7
V gene: TRBV7-6

CDR3 protein: ATSDLGSYNEQF
J gene: TRBJ2-1
V gene: TRBV24-1

CDR3 protein: ASSTRQGETEAF
J gene: TRBJ1-1
V gene: TRBV7-2

CDR3 protein: ASSHGVSGANVLT
J gene: TRBJ2-6
V gene: TRBV4-3

CDR3 protein: ASSLARNEAF
J gene: TRBJ1-1
V gene: TRBV12-3/TRBV12-4

CDR3 protein: ASSYSGWEEQY
J gene: TRBJ2-7
V gene: TRBV6-6

CDR3 protein: AIRGTSGEQETQY
J gene: TRBJ2-5
V gene: TRBV10-3

CDR3 protein: ASSAKTGRGNYGYT
J gene: TRBJ1-2
V gene: TRBV9